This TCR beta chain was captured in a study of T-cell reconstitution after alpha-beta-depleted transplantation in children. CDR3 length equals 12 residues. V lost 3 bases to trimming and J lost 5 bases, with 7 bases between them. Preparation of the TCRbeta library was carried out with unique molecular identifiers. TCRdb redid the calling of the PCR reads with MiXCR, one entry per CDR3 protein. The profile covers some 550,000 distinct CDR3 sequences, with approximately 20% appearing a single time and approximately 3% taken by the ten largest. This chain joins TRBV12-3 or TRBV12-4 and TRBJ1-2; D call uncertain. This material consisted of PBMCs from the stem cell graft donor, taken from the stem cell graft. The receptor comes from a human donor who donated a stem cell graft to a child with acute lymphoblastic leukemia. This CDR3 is CASSFVGYGYTF. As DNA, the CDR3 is TGTGCCAGCAGTTTCGTAGGATATGGCTACACCTTC.